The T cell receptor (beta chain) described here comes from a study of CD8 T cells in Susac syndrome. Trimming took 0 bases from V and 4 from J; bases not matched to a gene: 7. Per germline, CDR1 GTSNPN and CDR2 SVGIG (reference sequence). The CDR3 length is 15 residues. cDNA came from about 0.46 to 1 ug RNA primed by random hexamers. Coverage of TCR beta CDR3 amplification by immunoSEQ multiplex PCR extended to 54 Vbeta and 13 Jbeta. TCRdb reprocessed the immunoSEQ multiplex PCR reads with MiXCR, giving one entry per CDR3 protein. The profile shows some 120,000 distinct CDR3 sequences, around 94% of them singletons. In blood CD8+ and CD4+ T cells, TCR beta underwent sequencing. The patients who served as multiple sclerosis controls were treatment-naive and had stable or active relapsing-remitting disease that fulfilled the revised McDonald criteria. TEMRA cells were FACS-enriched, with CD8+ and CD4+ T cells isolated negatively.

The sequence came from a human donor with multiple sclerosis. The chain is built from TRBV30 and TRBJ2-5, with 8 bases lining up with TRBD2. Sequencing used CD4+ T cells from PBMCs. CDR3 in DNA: TGTGCCTGGAGTGTAACCCGGGGGGGGGCAGAGACCCAGTACTTC. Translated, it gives CAWSVTRGGAETQYF. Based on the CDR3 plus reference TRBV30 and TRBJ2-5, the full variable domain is SQTIHQWPATLVQPVGSPLSLECTVEGTSNPNLYWYRQAAGRGLQLLFYSVGIGQISSEVPQNLSASRPQDRQFILSSKKLLLSDSGFYLCAWSVTRGGAETQYFGPGTRLLVL.